The clone carrying this TCR beta chain was counted only a few times. The antigen remains unidentified. The investigators reverse transcribed all of the isolated RNA, so they sequenced expressed TCRB transcripts. TCRdb's copy holds only in-frame clones and misses some; the assay was immunoSEQ multiplex PCR. The sample lists some 230,000 clones, over 8.5% occurring once. This sample is part of a study of beta chain features in type 1 diabetes. The study's findings and limits: A potential influence of HLA type upon TCRB rearrangement remained unresolved herein. PCR, the amplification step, might favor shorter templates, equally in patients and controls. Junctions at VDJ sites from type 1 diabetes patients had fewer insertions and more deletions.

The material sequenced was naive CD4+ T cells from blood. This receptor was taken from a young woman in good health.

The CDR3 DNA reads as TGTGCCAGCAGCTTGTATCAGGGGACCCACGAGCAGTACTTC. It encodes CASSLYQGTHEQYF. V is TRBV5-4 and J is TRBJ2-5; D may be TRBD1 (6 bases). The J call may be in error: the DNA end matches TRBJ2-7 better. CDR3 length: 14 residues. Germline loops: CDR1 SGHNT, CDR2 YYREEE (reference sequence).